These 29 T cell receptor beta chains were sequenced from one sample in a study of T-cell reconstitution after alpha-beta-depleted transplantation in children. Preparation of the TCRbeta library was carried out with unique molecular identifiers. MiXCR, run by TCRdb on the PCR reads, gives a single entry per CDR3 protein. The repertoire holds some 490,000 distinct CDR3 sequences, with around an eighth as singletons. The sequences come from PBMCs from the stem cell graft donor, collected from the stem cell graft. Every receptor here comes from a human donor who donated a stem cell graft to a child with combined immunodeficiency.

The chain uses TRBV6-2 or TRBV6-3 and TRBJ2-7, with 11 bases identical to TRBD2. Germline CDR1 is MNHEY and CDR2 is SVGEGT. The CDR3 is made up of 15 amino acids. V lost 4 bases, J lost 5 bases, and 7 bases stayed unmatched. The CDR3 loop is CASSSIAGGPHEQYF. The CDR3 bases are TGTGCCAGCAGTTCCATAGCGGGAGGGCCACACGAGCAGTACTTC.

The chain links TRBV2 to TRBJ2-3, with 15 nucleotides matching TRBD2. CDR3 length: 17 amino acids. CDR1 and CDR2 from the germline V gene are SNHLY and FYNNEI. With V trimmed by 3 bases and J by 8 bases, 9 bases remained unmatched. CDR3 amino acids: CASSDPSGLAGGPTQYF. The DNA of the CDR3 is TGTGCCAGCAGTGACCCCTCGGGACTAGCGGGAGGCCCTACGCAGTATTTT.

This clonotype was found many times. The rearrangement uses TRBV27 and TRBJ2-1, with a possible D match to TRBD2 (7 bases). Germline V gives CDR1 MNHEY, CDR2 SMNVEV (reference sequence). Trimming shortened V by 10 bases and J by 2 bases, and 12 bases separated the two germline ends. CDR3 length equals 13 residues. CDR3: CATKGGAYNEQFF. For the CDR3, the DNA is TGTGCCACCAAGGGGGGGGCCTACAATGAGCAGTTCTTC.

The chain couples TRBV19 to TRBJ1-5; TRBD1 agrees at 7 bases. V lost 7 bases to trimming and J lost 4 bases; unmatched junction nucleotides: 4. CDR1 and CDR2 from the germline V gene are LNHDA and SQIVND (reference sequence). CDR3 size: 13 residues. CDR3 nucleotide sequence: TGTGCCAGTACCGGGACAGAAAATCAGCCCCAGCATTTT. This translates into CASTGTENQPQHF. Full variable domain (remainder filled in from reference TRBV19 and TRBJ1-5): DGGITQSPKYLFRKEGQNVTLSCEQNLNHDAMYWYRQDPGQGLRLIYYSQIVNDFQKGDIAEGYSVSREKKESFPLTVTSAQKNPTAFYLCASTGTENQPQHFGDGTRLSIL.

The table lists this clonotype with many counts. The chain employs TRBV12-3 or TRBV12-4 and TRBJ1-4, with 8 bases fitting TRBD1. The CDR3 extends over 16 amino acids. With 5 bases clipped from V and 3 bases from J, the junction kept 8 bases outside the gene matches. The CDR3 nucleotides read TGTGCCAGCAGTCCAACCCGGACAGGGCCTAATGAAAAACTGTTTTTT. Encoded protein: CASSPTRTGPNEKLFF.

This clonotype was seen a few times. V is TRBV7-9 and J is TRBJ2-7; D call uncertain. This CDR3 spans 12 amino acids. V was clipped by 9 bases and J by 4 bases, with 13 bases between them. Germline V gene sequence: CDR1 SEHNR, CDR2 FQNEAQ (reference sequence). The CDR3 DNA sequence: TGTGCCAGTGCCGGCGACGAGTACGAGCAGTACTTC. Amino acids: CASAGDEYEQYF.

This clonotype was counted between two and nine times. The chain uses TRBV7-9 and TRBJ1-1, with D uncertain. V lost 4 bases and J 5 bases, leaving 17 bases between the germline ends. CDR3 length equals 15 residues. Germline V CDR1 and CDR2: SEHNR, FQNEAQ (reference sequence). DNA of the CDR3: TGTGCCAGCAGCTCTCCCCGGTCGGGGTTGACTGAAGCTTTCTTT. It specifies CASSSPRSGLTEAFF.

This clonotype has a count of ten or more. This chain joins TRBV6-5 and TRBJ2-5; the match to TRBD1 covers 8 bases. This CDR3 has 16 residues. With V trimmed by 0 bases and J by 2 bases, 5 bases remained unmatched. Germline V CDR1 and CDR2: MNHEY, SVGAGI. As DNA, the CDR3 is TGTGCCAGCAGTTACTCTGGGACAGGACGACAAGAGACCCAGTACTTC. Amino acids: CASSYSGTGRQETQYF.

This chain uses TRBV20-1 with TRBJ2-2; TRBD1 is a possible D gene (5 bases). Germline loops: CDR1 DFQATT, CDR2 SNEGSKA (reference sequence). This CDR3 comprises 12 residues. The ends were cut back, 6 bases at V and 7 bases at J, with 12 bases in the middle. In DNA form, the CDR3 reads TGCAGTGCCTTAGGGGTTGGCGGGGAGCTGTTTTTT. Protein: CSALGVGGELFF.

This clonotype came up many times. The chain is built from TRBV5-1 and TRBJ1-5; 8 bases are shared with TRBD1. Looked up from germline, CDR1 is SGHRS and CDR2 is YFSETQ. With 4 bases clipped from V and 5 bases from J, the junction kept 5 bases outside the gene matches. The CDR3 totals 14 residues. CDR3 in amino acids: CASSLGQGDQPQHF. The CDR3 DNA reads as TGCGCCAGCAGCCTCGGACAGGGCGATCAGCCCCAGCATTTT.

This rearrangement joins TRBV27 to TRBJ2-2; 7 bases map to TRBD1. Germline CDR1 MNHEY, CDR2 SMNVEV (reference sequence). Germline trimming cut 5 bases from V and 2 bases from J; bases unmatched to any gene: 11. The CDR3 spans 17 residues. This CDR3 is CASSPHSGTANTGELFF. CDR3 bases: TGTGCCAGCAGTCCCCACTCCGGGACAGCTAACACCGGGGAGCTGTTTTTT.

This clonotype has only a few counts. The chain couples TRBV12-3 or TRBV12-4 to TRBJ2-1; no clear D. CDR3 size: 12 residues. V gave up 7 bases and J gave up 9 bases, with 13 bases separating them. CDR3 region: CASTFQWGEQFF. CDR3 DNA: TGTGCCAGCACCTTTCAATGGGGTGAGCAGTTCTTC.

This clonotype was counted ten times or more. V is TRBV15 and J is TRBJ2-6; TRBD1 agrees at 8 bases. Germline assignment: CDR1 LNHNV and CDR2 YYDKDF (reference sequence). Trimming removed 3 bases from V and 3 bases from J; junction bases left unmatched: 1. This CDR3 has 15 amino acids. The CDR3 nucleotides read TGTGCCACCAGCAGGGACAGGGATGGGGCCAACGTCCTGACTTTC. It is translated as CATSRDRDGANVLTF.

This clonotype was detected a few times. This chain joins TRBV5-1 and TRBJ1-1; D unresolved. The CDR3 contains 17 residues. Germline V gives CDR1 SGHRS, CDR2 YFSETQ. Trimming stripped 0 bases from V and 0 bases from J, with 15 bases between. CDR3 region: CASSLAPTTNMNTEAFF. The CDR3 DNA is TGCGCCAGCAGCTTGGCCCCAACGACAAATATGAACACTGAAGCTTTCTTT.

This clonotype was found many times. The chain employs TRBV7-2 and TRBJ2-3; D unresolved. This CDR3 is built from 12 residues. Trimming cost V 5 bases and J 5 bases, with 8 bases left between them. Germline-derived CDR1 and CDR2 are SGHTA and FQGNSA. CDR3 residues: CASSAREDTQYF. CDR3 nucleotides: TGTGCCAGCAGCGCCCGTGAAGATACGCAGTATTTT.

V is TRBV7-9 and J is TRBJ2-2; the match to TRBD1 covers 7 bases. CDR3 length: 17 residues. V dropped 1 base and J dropped 5; count of bases not matched to a gene: 10. Germline lookup yields CDR1 SEHNR and CDR2 FQNEAQ (reference sequence). CDR3 sequence (DNA): TGTGCCAGCAGCTTAGGAAGAGACAGGGTCTGGACCGGGGAGCTGTTTTTT. Protein sequence: CASSLGRDRVWTGELFF.

This clonotype showed up just a few times. The V gene is TRBV7-2, the J gene TRBJ1-3; D gene ambiguous. The germline V and J ends were trimmed by 5 bases and 0 bases, with 11 bases remaining between them. CDR1 and CDR2 from the germline V gene are SGHTA and FQGNSA. The CDR3 covers 15 residues. The CDR3, as DNA: TGTGCCAGCAGCAAAAGGACCCTCTCTGGAAACACCATATATTTT. This codes for CASSKRTLSGNTIYF.

The genes are TRBV7-8 and TRBJ1-1; TRBD1 matches 10 bases. The CDR3 length is 15 residues. In germline, CDR1 is SGHVS, CDR2 FQNEAQ. V gave up 2 bases and J gave up 6 bases; unmatched junction bases: 6. CDR3: CASSLMGQGRPEAFF. In DNA, the CDR3 is TGTGCCAGCAGCTTAATGGGACAGGGGAGACCTGAAGCTTTCTTT.

The CDR3 here is CASSRTGEPGTDTQYF. The CDR3 nucleotides are TGCGCCAGCAGTAGGACAGGCGAACCTGGCACAGATACGCAGTATTTT. The chain recombines TRBV5-1 with TRBJ2-3, with 7 bases that match TRBD1. V shed 5 bases and J 1 base; nucleotides not matched to a gene: 10. Germline-derived CDR1 and CDR2 are SGHRS and YFSETQ. CDR3 length: 16 residues. The full variable domain, rest sourced from reference TRBV5-1 and TRBJ2-3, is KAGVTQTPRYLIKTRGQQVTLSCSPISGHRSVSWYQQTPGQGLQFLFEYFSETQRNKGNFPGRFSGRQFSNSRSEMNVSTLELGDSALYLCASSRTGEPGTDTQYFGPGTRLTVL.

This clonotype was seen ten or more times. J is TRBJ1-2 and V is TRBV12-3 or TRBV12-4; TRBD1 aligns across 9 bases. V was clipped by 3 bases and J by 7 bases; unmatched bases: 6. The CDR3 is 14 residues long. CDR3 coding DNA: TGTGCCAGCAGTTTTACAGGGGGCGCTTCTGGCTACACCTTC. Translating it yields CASSFTGGASGYTF.

The genes are TRBV7-2 and TRBJ2-4; unclear D gene. The CDR3 contains 16 residues. Trimming shortened V by 2 bases and J by 7 bases, and 18 bases separated the two germline ends. The germline V gene encodes CDR1 SGHTA and CDR2 FQGNSA. In DNA form, the CDR3 reads TGTGCCAGCAGCTTACGTCCCGCCGGCGGAAATAACATTCAGTACTTC. This encodes CASSLRPAGGNNIQYF.

Ten or more counts support this clonotype. The rearrangement joins TRBV12-3 or TRBV12-4 to TRBJ1-2, with D perhaps matching TRBD1 (5 bases). The germline V and J ends were trimmed by 4 bases and 10 bases, with 16 bases remaining between them. CDR3 size: 13 residues. CDR3 nucleotides: TGTGCCAGCAGTTCCCACCGGGGGGGGACCTACACCTTC. Translated: CASSSHRGGTYTF.

This clonotype was recorded a few times. V and J are TRBV4-1 and TRBJ1-2; D is unresolved. In germline, CDR1 is MGHRA, CDR2 YSYEKL. This CDR3 has 14 amino acids. V lost 0 bases and J 11 bases, leaving 16 bases between the germline ends. The CDR3 region has the DNA TGCGCCAGCAGCCAAGAAGGCAGGAGACCTGGGTACACCTTC. This gives the protein CASSQEGRRPGYTF.

V usage is TRBV14 and J usage is TRBJ2-7; D call uncertain. The V end lost 3 bases, the J end lost 4 bases, and 7 bases lay between the germline ends. Germline lookup yields CDR1 SGHDN and CDR2 FVKESK. There are 12 residues in the CDR3. CDR3 in amino acids: CASSHSVYEQYF. The CDR3 DNA reads TGTGCCAGCAGCCATTCGGTGTACGAGCAGTACTTC.

As for this clonotype: An end of the junction does not agree with germline; a read error may underlie this. V and J are TRBV3-1 and TRBJ2-1, with D perhaps matching TRBD2 (5 bases). The CDR3 totals 16 residues. Germline CDR1 and CDR2: LGHDT and YNNKEL (reference sequence). The CDR3 DNA reads TGTGCCAGCAACCAAACCCGGACTGGGCATTACAATGAGCAGTTCTTC. This gives the protein CASNQTRTGHYNEQFF.

This clonotype was found many times. This chain joins TRBV6-1 and TRBJ1-5; possibly TRBD1 for D (6 bases). The CDR3 loop spans 17 amino acids. Between the trimmed V and J ends, which lost 2 bases and 5 bases, there was a span of 19 bases. The germline gives CDR1 MNHNS, CDR2 SASEGT. CDR3 bases: TGTGCCAGCAGTGAAAGGGGGATGGGAAAGGGATATCAGCCCCAGCATTTT. This gives the protein CASSERGMGKGYQPQHF.

V is TRBV7-2 and J is TRBJ2-1; TRBD1 aligns across 11 bases. The V segment lost 5 bases and the J segment 12 bases; nucleotides outside the gene matches: 12. The length of the CDR3 is 15 residues. Germline CDR1 reads SGHTA; CDR2 reads FQGNSA. The CDR3 region is CASSTLDRGLGGQFF. The DNA for the CDR3 is TGTGCCAGCAGCACCTTGGACAGGGGGCTAGGCGGGCAGTTCTTC.

CDR3 coding DNA: TGTGCCAGCAGCTTAGTCGGCAGAGGCTTCACAGATACGCAGTATTTT. This translates into CASSLVGRGFTDTQYF. This sequence joins TRBV7-6 and TRBJ2-3; the D is unclear. V lost 1 base and J lost 2, with 13 bases in between. Germline values: CDR1 SGHVS, CDR2 FNYEAQ. CDR3 size: 16 residues.

This clonotype was observed a few times. V gene TRBV9 combines with J gene TRBJ2-7; 12 bases map to TRBD2. CDR1 is SGDLS and CDR2 is YYNGEE in the germline V gene. The V gene end was trimmed by 7 bases and the J gene end by 2 bases; junction bases not matched to a gene: 7. The CDR3 is 15 amino acids. The CDR3 is CASGKGLAGTYEQYF. The CDR3 DNA reads TGTGCCAGCGGGAAAGGACTAGCGGGGACCTACGAGCAGTACTTC.